A single sample gave rise to the 4 T cell receptor beta chains below, sequenced in a study of blood T cell repertoires in COVID-19. Sequencing used immunoSEQ multiplex PCR; TCRdb keeps in-frame clones, though not all of them. The sample has 200,000 to 250,000 clones, around 83% seen once. Sequencing input: peripheral blood. These receptors were collected from a woman between 45 and 65 years old with COVID-19, enrolled during active disease.

This clone was recorded many times. V usage is TRBV13 and J usage is TRBJ2-2; TRBD1 agrees at 10 bases. With V trimmed by 6 bases and J by 5 bases, 6 bases remained unmatched. Germline loops: CDR1 PRHDT, CDR2 FYEKMQ (reference sequence). The CDR3 runs 15 residues. CDR3 bases: TGTGCCAGCAGTCAAGGACAGGGGGGGACCGGGGAGCTGTTTTTT. Its protein product is CASSQGQGGTGELFF.

CDR3 in DNA: TGTGCCAGTAGTGTCGATGCCTATGGTTACAATGAGCAGTTCTTC. It yields the protein CASSVDAYGYNEQFF. The chain joins TRBV19 to TRBJ2-1; no clear D gene. The length of the CDR3 is 15 residues. V lost 5 bases to trimming and J lost 4 bases, with 15 bases between them. Germline V gene lookup returns CDR1 LNHDA and CDR2 SQIVND (reference sequence). The full variable domain, rest sourced from reference TRBV19 and TRBJ2-1, is DGGITQSPKYLFRKEGQNVTLSCEQNLNHDAMYWYRQDPGQGLRLIYYSQIVNDFQKGDIAEGYSVSREKKESFPLTVTSAQKNPTAFYLCASSVDAYGYNEQFFGPGTRLTVL.

The gene calls are TRBV6-1 and TRBJ1-1; D gene uncertain. V gave up 1 base and J gave up 0 bases, with 9 bases separating them. The germline V gene encodes CDR1 MNHNS and CDR2 SASEGT. The CDR3 is 15 amino acids. The CDR3 reads CASSEESRLNTEAFF. The DNA for the CDR3 is TGTGCCAGCAGTGAAGAAAGTAGATTGAACACTGAAGCTTTCTTT.

V usage is TRBV28 and J usage is TRBJ2-3, with 7 bases matching TRBD1. Germline V gives CDR1 MDHEN, CDR2 SYDVKM. V was clipped by 6 bases and J by 0 bases; unmatched bases: 21. CDR3 length: 20 amino acids. In DNA, the CDR3 is TGTGCCAGCAGACCACTCCGGGACAGACTCTTAACGGCTAGCACAGATACGCAGTATTTT. Translating gives CASRPLRDRLLTASTDTQYF.